Shown below are 21 T cell receptor beta chains from a single sample sequenced in a study of blood T cell repertoires in COVID-19 (TCRdb year 2020). The library was produced with the immunoSEQ multiplex PCR assay. TCRdb mirrors the immuneACCESS table, restricted to in-frame sequences. Some clones are absent from its copies; in checked studies, under half trace to an unresolved V gene, and the reason for the others is unknown. This sample lists under 170,000 clones; about 86% were detected once. About 3.5% of the sample rests with the top ten. The sequenced sample consisted of peripheral blood. The origin of the receptors is a man aged 70-80 years with acute or convalescent COVID-19.

The V call is TRBV29-1, the J call TRBJ2-3; D may match TRBD1 or TRBD2 (6 bases each). CDR3 length: 13 amino acids. Germline V gene sequence: CDR1 SQVTM, CDR2 ANQGSEA. Deletions cut 7 bases from V and 2 bases from J, with 13 bases between. The CDR3 sequence is CSGGAVPTDTQYF. DNA for the CDR3: TGCAGCGGGGGGGCGGTACCCACAGATACGCAGTATTTT.

J is TRBJ2-7 and V is TRBV29-1; 7 bases are shared with TRBD2. CDR1 and CDR2 from the germline V gene are SQVTM and ANQGSEA. V trimming: 7 bases; J trimming: 3 bases; junction bases outside the gene matches: 3. CDR3 length equals 11 residues. The CDR3 loop reads CSAGLVYEQYF. CDR3 coding DNA: TGCAGCGCCGGACTAGTCTACGAGCAGTACTTC.

This rearrangement joins TRBV25-1 to TRBJ2-1, with TRBD2 identical over 10 bases. V lost 2 bases, J lost 4 bases, and 5 bases stayed unmatched. The CDR3 contains 16 residues. The germline V gene encodes CDR1 MGHDK and CDR2 SYGVNS. CDR3 DNA: TGTGCCAGCAGTGAAACACTAGCGGGGTTGTACAATGAGCAGTTCTTC. Protein: CASSETLAGLYNEQFF. The full variable domain, with the rest looked up from reference TRBV25-1 and TRBJ2-1, is EADIYQTPRYLVIGTGKKITLECSQTMGHDKMYWYQQDPGMELHLIHYSYGVNSTEKGDLSSESTVSRIRTEHFPLTLESARPSHTSQYLCASSETLAGLYNEQFFGPGTRLTVL.

The chain carries TRBV5-6 and TRBJ1-5; tentative D call: TRBD1 (6 bases). V lost 1 base and J 2 bases, leaving 10 bases between the germline ends. Germline lookup yields CDR1 SGHDT and CDR2 YYEEEE. This CDR3 is 15 amino acids long. CDR3 region: CASSLRAGGNQPQHF. The CDR3 nucleotides read TGTGCCAGCAGCTTGAGGGCAGGGGGCAATCAGCCCCAGCATTTT.

The chain employs TRBV24-1 and TRBJ2-7, with 10 bases matching TRBD2. In germline, CDR1 is KGHDR, CDR2 SFDVKD. The V gene end was trimmed by 3 bases and the J gene end by 7 bases; junction bases not matched to a gene: 8. The CDR3 spans 15 residues. The CDR3 sequence is CATSDVGAGGEEQYF. The CDR3 nucleotides read TGTGCCACCAGTGATGTGGGAGCGGGAGGGGAAGAGCAGTACTTC.

This chain joins TRBV7-3 and TRBJ2-2; the D gene is possibly TRBD2 (6 bases). This CDR3 has 16 amino acids. Trimming removed 5 bases from V and 0 bases from J, with 13 bases in between. Germline V CDR1 and CDR2: SGHTA, FQGTGA. The DNA for the CDR3 is TGTGCCAGCAGCCCACCGGGACTCGCGAACACCGGGGAGCTGTTTTTT. Translated, it gives CASSPPGLANTGELFF.

The chain combines TRBV6-5 with TRBJ1-1; no reliable D call. V lost 2 bases, J lost 0 bases, and 7 bases lay in between. From germline, CDR1 is MNHEY and CDR2 SVGAGI. The CDR3 extends over 14 amino acids. This chain's CDR3 is CASSYGGMNTEAFF. For the CDR3, the DNA is TGTGCCAGCAGTTACGGAGGGATGAACACTGAAGCTTTCTTT.

The gene calls are TRBV12-3 or TRBV12-4 and TRBJ2-3; D is undetermined. V was pared by 0 bases and J by 6 bases, with 4 bases between. The CDR3 totals 12 residues. The CDR3 DNA reads as TGTGCCAGCAGTTTAGCGCGGGATACGCAGTATTTT. Translating gives CASSLARDTQYF.

V and J are TRBV7-8 and TRBJ2-1, with 15 bases fitting TRBD2. Per germline, CDR1 SGHVS and CDR2 FQNEAQ. V shed 5 bases and J 9 bases; nucleotides not matched to a gene: 14. CDR3 size: 18 residues. The CDR3 spells CASSSLAGLAGGGGEQFF. In nucleotides, the CDR3 is TGTGCCAGCAGCAGCCTTGCGGGACTAGCGGGGGGAGGGGGTGAGCAGTTCTTC.

The chain uses TRBV27 and TRBJ2-1; 10 nucleotides align to TRBD1. The CDR3 extends over 16 amino acids. With V trimmed by 5 bases and J by 8 bases, 12 bases remained unmatched. Germline CDR1 and CDR2: MNHEY and SMNVEV (reference sequence). CDR3 protein: CASSLIPGQGYDEQFF. For the CDR3, the DNA is TGTGCCAGCAGTCTCATACCGGGACAGGGGTACGATGAGCAGTTCTTC.

The chain employs TRBV20-1 and TRBJ2-5, with 7 bases aligning to TRBD2. The CDR3 consists of 16 residues. The germline V gene encodes CDR1 DFQATT and CDR2 SNEGSKA (reference sequence). V lost 3 bases, J lost 4 bases, and 14 bases stayed unmatched. The CDR3 here is CSASDWREGRRETQYF. As DNA, the CDR3 is TGCAGTGCTAGTGATTGGAGGGAGGGCCGTAGAGAGACCCAGTACTTC.

This chain connects TRBV28 to TRBJ2-3; a possible D gene is TRBD2 (5 bases). Trimming took off 5 bases at V and 1 base at J, with 16 bases between the two ends. Germline CDR1 reads MDHEN; CDR2 reads SYDVKM. The CDR3 totals 16 residues. CDR3 sequence: CASSPRTRVGTDTQYF. CDR3 bases: TGTGCCAGCAGTCCGAGGACTCGAGTTGGCACAGATACGCAGTATTTT.

This chain connects TRBV7-6 to TRBJ2-1; 10 positions agree with TRBD1. The germline gives CDR1 SGHVS, CDR2 FNYEAQ. V was pared by 1 base and J by 5 bases, with 5 bases of the junction left unmatched. This CDR3 contains 16 residues. The CDR3 protein is CASSLVSGQGNNEQFF. CDR3 nucleotides: TGTGCCAGCAGCTTAGTTTCGGGACAGGGGAACAATGAGCAGTTCTTC.

This rearrangement joins TRBV28 to TRBJ1-4; 9 positions agree with TRBD1. The CDR3 runs 15 residues. Germline CDR1 MDHEN, CDR2 SYDVKM. With V trimmed by 6 bases and J by 8 bases, 10 bases remained unmatched. The CDR3: CASSLQGALKEKLFF. The CDR3 DNA reads TGTGCCAGCAGCCTACAGGGGGCGCTTAAGGAAAAACTGTTTTTT.

The gene calls are TRBV25-1 and TRBJ1-4; D is unclear. Germline CDR1 and CDR2: MGHDK and SYGVNS. CDR3 length: 15 amino acids. With 3 bases removed from V and 3 bases from J, the gap between germline ends came to 11 bases. CDR3 DNA: TGTGCCAGCAGTGATGAGGGCTGGGCTAATGAAAAACTGTTTTTT. Its protein is CASSDEGWANEKLFF.

The table lists this clone with a count of one. The CDR3 sequence is CASSLEGAEEKLFF. CDR3 DNA sequence: TGTGCCAGCAGCTTGGAGGGGGCAGAGGAAAAACTGTTTTTT. This sequence joins TRBV5-5 and TRBJ1-4, with TRBD1 matching over 7 bases. Germline-derived CDR1 and CDR2 are SGHKS and YYEKEE (reference sequence). The CDR3 is 14 residues long. Trimming at V came to 0 bases and at J to 8 bases, leaving 4 bases not matched to a gene.

The CDR3 DNA reads TGCGCCAGCAGCCCCGCTAGCGGAGACACAGATACGCAGTATTTT. Translation gives CASSPASGDTDTQYF. The chain is built from TRBV5-1 and TRBJ2-3; 7 bases map to TRBD2. The ends lost 4 bases at V and 2 bases at J; junction bases unmatched: 7. Looked up from germline, CDR1 is SGHRS and CDR2 is YFSETQ. This CDR3 has 15 residues.

The chain links TRBV18 to TRBJ2-7; D is perhaps TRBD1 (6 bases). V shed 3 bases and J shed 3 bases, with 15 bases lying between them. This CDR3 region has 15 residues. CDR1 KGHSH and CDR2 LQKENI come from the germline V gene. This chain's CDR3 is CASSPEQGALYEQYF. CDR3 sequence (DNA): TGTGCCAGCTCACCCGAACAGGGTGCCCTCTACGAGCAGTACTTC. Full variable domain (remainder filled in from reference TRBV18 and TRBJ2-7): NAGVMQNPRHLVRRRGQEARLRCSPMKGHSHVYWYRQLPEEGLKFMVYLQKENIIDESGMPKERFSAEFPKEGPSILRIQQVVRGDSAAYFCASSPEQGALYEQYFGPGTRLTVT.

This clone was seen only once. The gene calls are TRBV10-3 and TRBJ2-7, with D possibly matching TRBD2 (6 bases). V was trimmed by 2 bases and J by 3 bases, leaving 11 bases between them. This CDR3 is 14 amino acids long. From germline, CDR1 is ENHRY and CDR2 SYGVKD. CDR3 coding DNA: TGTGCCATCAGTGAGCTTATGGGGGGCTACGAGCAGTACTTC. Protein: CAISELMGGYEQYF.

CDR3 in amino acids: CASSRGDRDEKLFF. CDR3 DNA: TGTGCCAGCAGCCGGGGGGACAGGGATGAAAAACTGTTTTTT. This chain links TRBV6-2 or TRBV6-3 with TRBJ1-4; the match to TRBD1 covers 9 bases. This CDR3 spans 14 amino acids. With 6 bases clipped from V and 6 bases from J, the junction kept 5 bases outside the gene matches. Germline assignment: CDR1 MNHEY and CDR2 SVGEGT.

This clone came up a few times. This rearrangement joins TRBV9 to TRBJ1-4; 8 nucleotides match TRBD1. The germline V gene encodes CDR1 SGDLS and CDR2 YYNGEE. The CDR3 has 15 amino acids. V gave up 0 bases and J gave up 10 bases; unmatched junction bases: 8. CDR3 sequence reads: CASSVASGGVGKLFF. The DNA for the CDR3 is TGTGCCAGCAGCGTAGCATCAGGGGGCGTGGGAAAACTGTTTTTT.